This T cell receptor beta chain derives from a study of T cells in women clearing cervical HPV infection. Turning to the study itself: Control women cleared a single incident HPV16 infection within 12 months. Study outcomes and limitations: CIN3+ cases had significantly higher TCR richness than controls; evenness did not differ.

As regards this clone: Antigen specificity is unknown. The read halts 3 residues ahead of the CDR3 end, with the missing end drawn from the germline J gene.

Profiled with immunoSEQ multiplex PCR; TCRdb holds only in-frame clones, not every one. Here the sample table reports 25,000 to 35,000 clones. The CDR3 is 14 amino acids. The V gene's germline CDR1 is DFQATT and CDR2 SNEGSKA (reference sequence). The junction had 7 bases not matched to a gene; V was cut back by 6 bases and J by 0 bases. The chain links TRBV20-1 to TRBJ1-1, with TRBD1 identical over 7 bases. Material for sequencing was blood buffy coat. The clonotype originates from a woman between 18 and 70 years old with a cervical HPV16 infection that either progressed to CIN3+ or cleared (not recorded which). The CDR3 loop reads CSADNRGMNTEAFF. The sequenced CDR3 bases are TGCAGTGCCGACAACAGGGGTATGAACACTGAA.